A single TCR beta chain is shown here with its context. Its matching antigen is unknown. This was the immunoSEQ v3 assay. TCRdb keeps only in-frame clones here, not all; method: immunoSEQ multiplex PCR. Here the sample spans under 70,000 clones, over 70% being singletons. The entry originates in a study of TIL therapy for anti-PD-1-resistant metastatic lung cancer. Overall study context: Median tumor PD-L1 proportion score was approximately 6.3%.

General study findings and limits: TIL clonotype persistence in blood showed no apparent association with response. Patients were highly selected, enriched for treatment-naive, never-smoker and oncogene-addicted cases.

The germline V gene encodes CDR1 SNHLY and CDR2 FYNNEI. Trimming took 3 bases from V and 3 from J; bases not matched to a gene: 1. This CDR3 is built from 14 residues. As to time point: pre-treatment sample, taken before nivolumab and TIL therapy. V is TRBV2 and J is TRBJ1-5, with 8 bases aligning to TRBD1. The sample here was blood, taken at baseline. The origin of this receptor is a person between 25 and 79 years old with non-small cell lung cancer. The CDR3 spells CASSEQGANQPQHF. CDR3 DNA sequence: TGTGCCAGCAGTGAGCAGGGGGCCAATCAGCCCCAGCATTTT.